One sample yielded the 6 T cell receptor beta chains listed below, sequenced in a study of tumor-infiltrating lymphocytes in oesophageal squamous cell carcinoma. TCRdb reprocessed the PCR reads via MiXCR and lists one record per CDR3 protein. This table holds under 15,000 distinct CDR3 sequences, more than 55% found once. The sequencing sample was made of esophageal tumor tissue. Source of these receptors: a female donor with esophageal squamous cell carcinoma.

The rearrangement joins TRBV6-1 to TRBJ2-5; no firm D call. This CDR3 is built from 16 residues. The germline V gene has CDR1 MNHNS and CDR2 SASEGT. Trimming took 2 bases from V and 11 from J, leaving 24 bases between them. This CDR3 is CASSELMGALYNEQYF. CDR3 DNA: TGTGCCAGCAGTGAACTTATGGGCGCACTCTACAATGAGCAGTACTTC.

The genes are TRBV11-2 and TRBJ2-3; 11 bases map to TRBD1. The germline gives CDR1 SGHAT, CDR2 FQNNGV. The CDR3 covers 16 residues. The ends lost 1 base at V and 5 bases at J; junction bases unmatched: 5. The CDR3 loop is CASSLGRTGGGDTQYF. The CDR3 DNA reads as TGTGCCAGCAGCTTAGGAAGGACAGGGGGCGGAGATACGCAGTATTTT.

CDR3 loop: CASRVGTGFYEQYF. Written as DNA, the CDR3 is TGTGCCAGCAGGGTGGGGACAGGGTTTTACGAGCAGTACTTC. The J gene is TRBJ2-3, the V gene TRBV11-3; TRBD1 matches 9 bases. The J call may be mistaken, given a closer DNA end match to TRBJ2-7. The CDR3 covers 14 residues. Germline V gene data show CDR1 as SGHNT and CDR2 as YENEEA.

The chain joins TRBV27 to TRBJ2-1, with no clear D. The J call may not be correct, given that the DNA end is closer to TRBJ2-7. CDR3 length equals 14 residues. The germline gives CDR1 MNHEY, CDR2 SMNVEV (reference sequence). The DNA of the CDR3 is TGTGCCAGCAGCCCCAGGTGGAGCTCCTACGAGCAGTACTTC. The encoded protein is CASSPRWSSYEQYF.

J is TRBJ2-5 and V is TRBV7-2; 9 bases match TRBD1. The closer fit of TRBJ2-1 to the DNA end suggests the J call may be wrong. This CDR3 has 13 residues. Looked up from germline, CDR1 is SGHTA and CDR2 is FQGNSA. The CDR3 region has the DNA TGTGCCAGCCGGGACAGGGTATACAATGAGCAGTTCTTC. Amino acids: CASRDRVYNEQFF.

The J gene is TRBJ2-5, the V gene TRBV10-3, with 15 positions matching TRBD2. The J call may be in error: the DNA end matches TRBJ2-1 better. Looked up from germline, CDR1 is ENHRY and CDR2 is SYGVKD. The length of the CDR3 is 13 residues. CDR3 DNA: TGTGCCGGCGGGACTAGCGGGAGGAATGAGCAGTTCTTC. Translated: CAGGTSGRNEQFF.